This TCR beta chain was captured by sequencing in a study of identical twins. Only healthy Caucasians were enrolled as donors. Germline assignment: CDR1 MNHEY and CDR2 SVGAGI. There are 17 residues in the CDR3. Trimming cost V 2 bases and J 6 bases; bases outside gene matches: 11. This clonotype was recorded many times. Unique molecular identifiers were present on the cDNA, which also gained a universal primer site by template switching. Each CDR3 protein is one row after TCRdb ran MiXCR on the 5' RACE reads. In the table there are hundreds of thousands of distinct CDR3 sequences, approximately 8.3% of which are singletons. The sample was also reused in another study, on yellow fever vaccine responses in identical twins. That work contributes: Twins reportedly mounted vaccine T cell responses that seemed partly convergent, partly personalized.

The sequencing input was memory (CD45RO+) T cells sorted from blood. The gene calls are TRBV6-5 and TRBJ2-1, with 9 bases matching TRBD1. The clonotype originates from a woman aged 18-30 years in good health. The CDR3 DNA follows: TGTGCCAGCAGTTACCAATCCGGGACAGGGAGATTCAATGAGCAGTTCTTC. It codes for CASSYQSGTGRFNEQFF.